This record looks at one T cell receptor (beta chain) sequence and its context. Its antigen target is currently unknown. Qualities for individual bases were not recorded, and no much larger clone is one base off. The germline V gene specifies SGHAT as CDR1 and FQNNGV as CDR2. Trimming takes 1 base from V and 1 base from J, and the germline ends sit 8 bases apart. Counted from cysteine to phenylalanine, this CDR3 has 14 amino acids. The only DNA kept is the CDR3, 42 bases in frame from the first base. Libraries were prepared through the immunoSEQ multiplex PCR assay. The original pipeline was this. A statistical classification framework was developed to diagnose cytomegalovirus status using the catalog of TCR beta chain sequences. The table was pulled from immuneACCESS by TCRdb, which kept in-frame rearrangements only. Such tables lose some clones; where checked, under half of the loss comes from unresolved V genes, and the rest has no known cause. V, J and clone size are taken as reported in that table, and D and trimming were inferred from the DNA itself. In this sample the table shows fewer than 200,000 clones, approximately 89% of which occur a single time. Approximately 2.6% of the sample rests with the top ten.

The sample is drawn from a study of cytomegalovirus exposure and HLA in healthy donors (dated by TCRdb to 2016 to 2017). With respect to the entire study: The 650 to 800 repertoires of the first cohort and the 110 or so validation repertoires were produced on the same platform, according to a later analysis. Along with the roughly 670-subject first cohort, a separate validation cohort of about 110 different subjects was used. To predict cytomegalovirus infection status, the study brought together high-throughput TCR immunosequencing, statistical association of individual TCRs with disease status, and machine learning. The aim of the study was to test whether cataloging public T cell receptors could identify signatures of past pathogen exposure.

Separate from the approximately 700-subject first cohort, the validation cohort of about 130 subjects was the group to which the donors belonged. The paper's findings and limits, for the study overall: The classifier was reported to diagnose cytomegalovirus status with high specificity and sensitivity in both the original cohort and the validation cohort. All 120 or so repertoires were used to score co-occurrence in the validation cohort in a later analysis, because that analysis had no HLA typing for the cohort. The authors suggested that the approach could potentially be generalized to other disease states and immunological phenotypes. In vitro tests confirmed that a few of the cytomegalovirus-associated TCR beta chains recognize cytomegalovirus antigens. Most TCR sequences were seen in very few donors, while some public TCRs were found in many individuals. In a later analysis, TCRs clustered in the first cohort were found to also tend to co-occur in the roughly 130 validation repertoires, with approximately 94% of cluster scores above 0. The study listed around 160 TCR beta chains as associated with cytomegalovirus.

Sequencing was carried out using PBMCs. The clonotype comes from a young man in good health and CMV-seropositive. Recombination connected TRBV11-2 to TRBJ2-7; the D gene is perhaps TRBD1, from 5 matching bases. For the CDR3, the sequence is CASSLGGRSYEQYF. The nucleotide sequence is given as TGTGCCAGCAGCTTAGGGGGCAGGTCCTACGAGCAGTACTTC. Here the CDR3 is joined to the reference TRBV11-2 and TRBJ2-7 genes, and the full variable domain is: EAGVAQSPRYKIIEKRQSVAFWCNPISGHATLYWYQQILGQGPKLLIQFQNNGVVDDSQLPKDRFSAERLKGVDSTLKIQPAKLEDSAVYLCASSLGGRSYEQYFGPGTRLTVT.